The clone carrying this T cell receptor beta chain came up a few times. Its antigen is still unknown. This sample was taken from a study of blood T cells in healthy people across ages. Together with a sample-barcoded 5' primer, a J-beta primer mix was included in a second PCR lasting about 7 to 11 cycles. TCRdb used MiXCR to reprocess the 5' RACE reads, holding one entry per CDR3 protein. The sample comprises about 580,000 distinct CDR3 sequences, around half of which are singletons, and under 30% rests with the top ten. General study findings and limits: Long-lived donors exceeded aged donors in naive CD4+ cells and diversity. No one knew whether donors had CMV, which possibly confounded expanded clonotype changes.

CDR1 is SEHNR, CDR2 FQNEAQ, per germline (reference sequence). The length of the CDR3 is 17 residues. V was clipped by 5 bases and J by 0 bases, with 19 bases between them. The chain joins TRBV7-9 to TRBJ1-2; D may be TRBD1 (5 bases). Material for sequencing was blood. The TCR originated in a man older than 75 in good health. The CDR3 nucleotides are TGTGCCAGCAGCCGGGACGGGAGGACCCAGTCTAACTATGGCTACACCTTC. Translating gives CASSRDGRTQSNYGYTF.